The TCR beta chain under discussion was sequenced for a study of shared clonotypes between healthy human individuals. This clone was recorded once. Antigen unknown. Findings and caveats of the study: The expectation was that sequencing depth would affect clonotype sharing among donors.

The protocol was immunoSEQ multiplex PCR, while the TCRdb copy is restricted to in-frame clones and leaves out a portion. This sample has about 2.3 million clones, with just over 90% found just once. CDR1 is SGHTA, CDR2 FQGNSA, per germline. V lost 5 bases and J 2 bases, leaving 10 bases between the germline ends. This CDR3 spans 13 amino acids. This clonotype originated in a man between 18 and 29 years old in good health. Some clones in this sample may be carry-over from other donors' samples. The genes are TRBV7-2 and TRBJ2-7; possible D gene TRBD1, 6 bases. The sample taken for sequencing was naive CD4+ T cells from PBMCs. As to subset: CD45RA+ positively selected. The CDR3 region is CASSLQGTYEQYF. The DNA for the CDR3 is TGTGCCAGCAGCCTACAGGGCACCTACGAGCAGTACTTC. The entire variable domain, with the rest obtained from reference TRBV7-2 and TRBJ2-7, is as follows: GAGVSQSPSNKVTEKGKDVELRCDPISGHTALYWYRQSLGQGLEFLIYFQGNSAPDKSGLPSDRFSAERTGGSVSTLTIQRTQQEDSAVYLCASSLQGTYEQYFGPGTRLTVT.